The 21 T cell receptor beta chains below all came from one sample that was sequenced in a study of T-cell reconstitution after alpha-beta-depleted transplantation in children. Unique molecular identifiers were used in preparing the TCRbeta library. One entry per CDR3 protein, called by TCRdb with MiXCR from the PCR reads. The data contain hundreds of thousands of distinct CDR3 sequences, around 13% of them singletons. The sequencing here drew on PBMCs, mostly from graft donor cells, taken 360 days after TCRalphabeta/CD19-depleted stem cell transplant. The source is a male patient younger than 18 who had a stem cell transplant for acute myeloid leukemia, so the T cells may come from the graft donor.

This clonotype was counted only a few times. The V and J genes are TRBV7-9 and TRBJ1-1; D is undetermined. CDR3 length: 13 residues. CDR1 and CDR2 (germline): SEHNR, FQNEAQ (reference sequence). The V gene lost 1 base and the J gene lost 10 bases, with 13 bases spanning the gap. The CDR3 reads CASSLGGSQTAFF. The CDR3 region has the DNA TGTGCCAGCAGCTTAGGTGGTTCCCAAACAGCTTTCTTT.

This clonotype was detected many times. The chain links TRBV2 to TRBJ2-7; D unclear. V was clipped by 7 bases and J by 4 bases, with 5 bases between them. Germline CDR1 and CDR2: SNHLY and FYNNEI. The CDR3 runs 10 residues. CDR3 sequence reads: CASKTYEQYF. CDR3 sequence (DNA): TGTGCCAGCAAGACTTACGAGCAGTACTTC.

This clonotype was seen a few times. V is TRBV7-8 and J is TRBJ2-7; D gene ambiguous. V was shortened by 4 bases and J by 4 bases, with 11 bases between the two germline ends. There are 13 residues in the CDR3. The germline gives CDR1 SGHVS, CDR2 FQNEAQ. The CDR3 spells CASSSPSAYEQYF. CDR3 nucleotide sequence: TGTGCCAGCAGCTCTCCTAGTGCTTACGAGCAGTACTTC.

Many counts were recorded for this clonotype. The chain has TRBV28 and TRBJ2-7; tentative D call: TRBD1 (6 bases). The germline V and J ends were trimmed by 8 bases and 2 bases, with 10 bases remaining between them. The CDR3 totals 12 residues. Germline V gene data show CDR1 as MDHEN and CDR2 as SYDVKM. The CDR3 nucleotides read TGTGCCAGCGAGAGGGACACCTACGAGCAGTACTTC. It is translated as CASERDTYEQYF.

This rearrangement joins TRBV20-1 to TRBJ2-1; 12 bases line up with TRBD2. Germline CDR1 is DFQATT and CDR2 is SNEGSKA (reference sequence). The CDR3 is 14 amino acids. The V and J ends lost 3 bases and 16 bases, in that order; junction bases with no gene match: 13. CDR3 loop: CSASQLAGGRGRFF. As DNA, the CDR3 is TGCAGTGCTAGTCAACTAGCGGGAGGAAGAGGCAGATTCTTC.

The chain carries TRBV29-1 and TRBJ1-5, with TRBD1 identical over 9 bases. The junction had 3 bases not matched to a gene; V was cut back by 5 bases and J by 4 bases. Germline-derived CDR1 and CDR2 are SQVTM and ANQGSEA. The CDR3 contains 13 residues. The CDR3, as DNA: TGCAGCGTTTCAGGACAGGGGAATCAGCCCCAGCATTTT. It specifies CSVSGQGNQPQHF.

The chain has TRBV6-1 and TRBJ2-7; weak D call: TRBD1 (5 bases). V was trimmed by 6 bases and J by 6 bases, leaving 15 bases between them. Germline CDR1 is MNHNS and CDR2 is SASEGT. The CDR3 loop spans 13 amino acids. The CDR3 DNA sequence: TGTGCCAGCAGCCAAGGGGCCCACCTCGAGCAGTACTTC. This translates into CASSQGAHLEQYF.

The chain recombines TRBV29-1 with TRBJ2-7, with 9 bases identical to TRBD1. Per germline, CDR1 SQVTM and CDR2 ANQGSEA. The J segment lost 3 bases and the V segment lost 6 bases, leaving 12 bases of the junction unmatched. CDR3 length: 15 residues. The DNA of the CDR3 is TGCAGCGTCCTAGGGGGGACAGGGAAGGGCTACGAGCAGTACTTC. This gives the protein CSVLGGTGKGYEQYF.

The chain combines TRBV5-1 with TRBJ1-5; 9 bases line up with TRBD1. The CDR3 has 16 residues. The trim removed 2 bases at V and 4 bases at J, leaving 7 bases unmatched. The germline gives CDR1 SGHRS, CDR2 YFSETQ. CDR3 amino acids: CASSFKPGTGNQPQHF. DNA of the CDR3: TGCGCCAGCAGCTTTAAACCCGGGACAGGGAATCAGCCCCAGCATTTT.

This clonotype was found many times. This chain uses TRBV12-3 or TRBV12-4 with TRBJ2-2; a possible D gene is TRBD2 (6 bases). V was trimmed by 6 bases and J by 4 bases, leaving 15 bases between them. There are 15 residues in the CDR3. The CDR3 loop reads CASSPGRFLTGELFF. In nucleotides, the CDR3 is TGTGCCAGCAGCCCGGGGAGGTTCCTCACCGGGGAGCTGTTTTTT.

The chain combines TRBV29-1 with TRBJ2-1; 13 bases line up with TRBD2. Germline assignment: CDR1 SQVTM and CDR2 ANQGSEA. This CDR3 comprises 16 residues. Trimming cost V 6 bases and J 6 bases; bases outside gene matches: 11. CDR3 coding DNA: TGCAGCGTCAACGTAAGGACTAGCGGGAGCTCCAATGAGCAGTTCTTC. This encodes CSVNVRTSGSSNEQFF.

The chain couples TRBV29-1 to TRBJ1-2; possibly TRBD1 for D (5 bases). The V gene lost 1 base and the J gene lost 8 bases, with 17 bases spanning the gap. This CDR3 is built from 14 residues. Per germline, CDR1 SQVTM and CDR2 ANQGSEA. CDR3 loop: CSVEAWGGASGYTF. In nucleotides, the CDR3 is TGCAGCGTTGAAGCTTGGGGCGGGGCGAGCGGCTACACCTTC.

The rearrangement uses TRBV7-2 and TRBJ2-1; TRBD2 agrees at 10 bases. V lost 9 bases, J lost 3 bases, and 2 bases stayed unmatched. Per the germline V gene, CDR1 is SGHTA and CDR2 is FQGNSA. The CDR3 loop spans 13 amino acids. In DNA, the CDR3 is TGTGCCAGTGGGACTAGCGTCTACAATGAGCAGTTCTTC. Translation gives CASGTSVYNEQFF.

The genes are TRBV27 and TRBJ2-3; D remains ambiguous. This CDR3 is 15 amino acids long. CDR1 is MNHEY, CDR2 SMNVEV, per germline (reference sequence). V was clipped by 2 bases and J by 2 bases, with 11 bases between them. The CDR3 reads CASSLRWDHTDTQYF. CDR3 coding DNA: TGTGCCAGCAGTTTAAGGTGGGATCACACAGATACGCAGTATTTT.

The CDR3 is CASSPLRLQLYNEQFF. The CDR3 DNA sequence: TGTGCCAGCAGCCCCCTCCGGCTGCAACTATACAATGAGCAGTTCTTC. The chain combines TRBV27 with TRBJ2-1; D not resolved. CDR1 MNHEY and CDR2 SMNVEV come from the germline V gene (reference sequence). The CDR3 covers 16 residues. Trimming cost V 6 bases and J 4 bases, with 19 bases left between them.

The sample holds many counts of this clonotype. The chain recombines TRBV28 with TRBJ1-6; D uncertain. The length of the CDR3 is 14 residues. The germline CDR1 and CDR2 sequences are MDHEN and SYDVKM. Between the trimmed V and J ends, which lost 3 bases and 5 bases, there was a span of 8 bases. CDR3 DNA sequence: TGTGCCAGCAGTTTGGTGGGCAATAATTCACCCCTCCACTTT. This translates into CASSLVGNNSPLHF.

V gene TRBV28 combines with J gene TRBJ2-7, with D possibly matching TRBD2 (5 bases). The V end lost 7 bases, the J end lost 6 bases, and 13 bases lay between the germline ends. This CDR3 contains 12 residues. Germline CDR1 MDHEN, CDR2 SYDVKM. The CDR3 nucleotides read TGTGCCAGCATGGTCAAAGCGGCCGAGCAGTACTTC. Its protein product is CASMVKAAEQYF.

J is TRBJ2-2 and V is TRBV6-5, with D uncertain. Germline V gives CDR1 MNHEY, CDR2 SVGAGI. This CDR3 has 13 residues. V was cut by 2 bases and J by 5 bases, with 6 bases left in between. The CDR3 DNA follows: TGTGCCAGCAGTTACCCCGCAACCGGGGAGCTGTTTTTT. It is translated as CASSYPATGELFF.

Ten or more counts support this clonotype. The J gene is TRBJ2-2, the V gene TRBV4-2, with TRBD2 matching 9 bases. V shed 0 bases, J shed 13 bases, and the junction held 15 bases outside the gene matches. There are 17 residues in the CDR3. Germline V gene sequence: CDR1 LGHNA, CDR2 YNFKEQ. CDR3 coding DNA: TGTGCCAGCAGCCAAGATCTCGCTAGCGGGACCCCCATGGGGCTGTTTTTT. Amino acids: CASSQDLASGTPMGLFF.

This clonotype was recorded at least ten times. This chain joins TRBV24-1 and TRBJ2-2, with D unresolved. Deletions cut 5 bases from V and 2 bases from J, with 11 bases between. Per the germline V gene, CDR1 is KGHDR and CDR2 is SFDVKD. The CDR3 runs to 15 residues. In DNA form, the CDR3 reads TGTGCCACCAGTGCCCTGCCTCCTAACACCGGGGAGCTGTTTTTT. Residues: CATSALPPNTGELFF.

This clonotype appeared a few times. The CDR3 bases are TGCAGTGATACTCTAGCAGCACCAAGCACAGATACGCAGTATTTT. It translates to CSDTLAAPSTDTQYF. V and J are TRBV20-1 and TRBJ2-3; D is possibly TRBD2 (5 bases). The germline CDR1 and CDR2 sequences are DFQATT and SNEGSKA (reference sequence). V lost 7 bases, J lost 0 bases, and 17 bases lay in between. This CDR3 is 15 amino acids long.